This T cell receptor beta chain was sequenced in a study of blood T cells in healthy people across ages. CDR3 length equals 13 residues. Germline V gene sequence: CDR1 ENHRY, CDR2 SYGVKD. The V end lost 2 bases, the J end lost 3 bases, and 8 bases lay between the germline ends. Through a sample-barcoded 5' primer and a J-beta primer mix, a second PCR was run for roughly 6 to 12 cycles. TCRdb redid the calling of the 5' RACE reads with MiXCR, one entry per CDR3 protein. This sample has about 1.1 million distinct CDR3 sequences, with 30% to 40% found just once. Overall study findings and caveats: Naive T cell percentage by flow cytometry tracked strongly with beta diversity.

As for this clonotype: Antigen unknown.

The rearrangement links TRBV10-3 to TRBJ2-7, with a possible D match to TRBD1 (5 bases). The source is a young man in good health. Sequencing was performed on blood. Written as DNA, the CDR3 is TGTGCCATCAGTGAGGCGACAGACTACGAGCAGTACTTC. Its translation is CAISEATDYEQYF.